Below, 7 T cell receptor beta chains from the same sample are listed, as sequenced in a study of regulatory T cells in long-lasting Graves disease. Combining iRepertoire HTBI primers with Arm-PCR of CDR3 regions, the authors built TCR beta libraries. TCRdb re-derived calls from the multiplex PCR reads in MiXCR, one entry per CDR3 protein. The data contain about 220,000 distinct CDR3 sequences, approximately 16% of them singletons. Specified time point: newly diagnosed GD, antithyroid drugs for less than 3 months. Making the TCR library involved RNA that had been extracted from PBMCs. Sequences were derived from peripheral blood mononuclear cells (PBMCs), sampled at new diagnosis, from a patient treated with antithyroid drugs. These receptors were obtained from a female donor with Graves disease.

This clonotype was seen many times. The rearrangement joins TRBV6-5 to TRBJ1-2; D remains unclear. The CDR3 length is 11 residues. V was shortened by 4 bases and J by 4 bases, with 4 bases between the two germline ends. From germline, CDR1 is MNHEY and CDR2 SVGAGI. The CDR3 is CASSFPYGYTF. In DNA form, the CDR3 reads TGTGCCAGCAGTTTCCCCTATGGCTACACCTTC.

This clonotype showed up just once. The chain is built from TRBV7-9 and TRBJ2-5; D gene uncertain. Trimming removed 3 bases from V and 5 bases from J, with 4 bases in between. CDR1 and CDR2 from the germline V gene are SEHNR and FQNEAQ (reference sequence). The CDR3 is 11 amino acids. The CDR3 is CASSFYETQYF. CDR3 nucleotide sequence: TGTGCCAGCAGCTTTTACGAGACCCAGTACTTC.

This clonotype was counted ten times or more. This chain joins TRBV15 and TRBJ2-5; a possible D gene is TRBD2 (6 bases). Trimming took off 1 base at V and 5 bases at J, with 14 bases between the two ends. This CDR3 is 15 amino acids long. Germline V CDR1 and CDR2: LNHNV, YYDKDF (reference sequence). This CDR3 is CATSRAPRRAETQYF. The CDR3 DNA reads TGTGCCACCAGCAGAGCCCCTCGGAGGGCGGAGACCCAGTACTTC.

Points on this clonotype: A much more abundant neighbour one base away suggests this may be a read error. The chain links TRBV11-1 to TRBJ2-2; D gene unclear. CDR1 SGHAT and CDR2 FQDESV come from the germline V gene (reference sequence). This CDR3 contains 16 residues. CDR3 nucleotides: TGCGCCAGCAGCCAAGGATACCTAGAATCCATCGGGGAGCTGTTTTTT. Amino acid sequence: CASSQGYLESIGELFF.

There are many counts of this clonotype. This chain joins TRBV11-1 and TRBJ2-1, with 8 bases matching TRBD2. Per germline, CDR1 SGHAT and CDR2 FQDESV (reference sequence). The J segment lost 2 bases and the V segment lost 4 bases, leaving 13 bases of the junction unmatched. The CDR3 consists of 18 residues. This chain's CDR3 is CASSSYRPFSGTYNEQFF. CDR3 sequence (DNA): TGTGCCAGCAGCTCCTACCGACCGTTTAGCGGGACCTACAATGAGCAGTTCTTC.

In its sample, this clonotype was seen a few times. V and J are TRBV20-1 and TRBJ2-1, with 7 bases lining up with TRBD2. The CDR3 extends over 18 amino acids. The germline V gene encodes CDR1 DFQATT and CDR2 SNEGSKA (reference sequence). V shed 1 base, J shed 4 bases, and the junction held 16 bases outside the gene matches. Written as DNA, the CDR3 is TGCAGTGCTAGAGTCGGACTAGACCGAGCGAGGGGATACAATGAGCAGTTCTTC. Translating it yields CSARVGLDRARGYNEQFF.

This CDR3 is CASSRTSGRQRYEQYV. CDR3 bases: TGTGCCAGCAGCCGGACTAGCGGGAGGCAGCGCTACGAGCAGTACGTC. V and J are TRBV2 and TRBJ2-7; 14 nucleotides line up with TRBD2. The V gene's germline CDR1 is SNHLY and CDR2 FYNNEI. This CDR3 is built from 16 residues. The V segment lost 6 bases and the J segment 3 bases; nucleotides outside the gene matches: 7.